The clone carrying this T cell receptor beta chain was counted many times. Its antigen remains unidentified. The data were taken from a study of response to subunit inactivated influenza vaccine. General study results and limits: It was the authors' suggestion that each seasonal influenza vaccination recruits few new T cells.

Using its own MiXCR run on the RT-PCR reads, TCRdb lists one record per CDR3 protein. The sample lists about half a million distinct CDR3 sequences; 7.5% to 8.5% were seen once. This specimen consisted of PBMCs from blood, obtained 23 to 25 months after vaccination. This TCR was recovered from a man aged 50-75 years who received an inactivated influenza vaccine.

DNA for the CDR3: TGTGCCAGCAGCCAGCCGGGACAGGACGGAAAGCAGTTCTTC. This encodes CASSQPGQDGKQFF. V and J are TRBV12-3 or TRBV12-4 and TRBJ2-1; 8 nucleotides line up with TRBD1. Unmatched junction bases numbered 12, after V lost 6 bases and J lost 11 bases. This CDR3 comprises 14 residues.